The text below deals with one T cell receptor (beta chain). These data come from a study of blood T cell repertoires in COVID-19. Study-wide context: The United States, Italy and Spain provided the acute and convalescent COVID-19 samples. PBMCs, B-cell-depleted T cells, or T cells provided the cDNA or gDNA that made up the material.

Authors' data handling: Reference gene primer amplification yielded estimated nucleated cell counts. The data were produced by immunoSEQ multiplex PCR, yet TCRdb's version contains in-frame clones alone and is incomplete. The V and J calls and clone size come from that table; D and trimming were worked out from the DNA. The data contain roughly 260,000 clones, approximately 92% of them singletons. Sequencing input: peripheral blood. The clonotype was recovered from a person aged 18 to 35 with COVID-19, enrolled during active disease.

The CDR3 region has the DNA TGTGCCAGCAGCCAAGTTTTTCCCAAATACATTGGACTAGCGAGGTACGAGCAGTACTTC. Its protein is CASSQVFPKYIGLARYEQYF. The gene calls are TRBV3-1 (or the pseudogene TRBV3-2) and TRBJ2-7, with 9 bases aligning to TRBD2. V lost 1 base to trimming and J lost 4 bases; unmatched junction nucleotides: 20. This CDR3 contains 20 residues. Germline V CDR1 and CDR2: LGHDT, YNNKEL (reference sequence).